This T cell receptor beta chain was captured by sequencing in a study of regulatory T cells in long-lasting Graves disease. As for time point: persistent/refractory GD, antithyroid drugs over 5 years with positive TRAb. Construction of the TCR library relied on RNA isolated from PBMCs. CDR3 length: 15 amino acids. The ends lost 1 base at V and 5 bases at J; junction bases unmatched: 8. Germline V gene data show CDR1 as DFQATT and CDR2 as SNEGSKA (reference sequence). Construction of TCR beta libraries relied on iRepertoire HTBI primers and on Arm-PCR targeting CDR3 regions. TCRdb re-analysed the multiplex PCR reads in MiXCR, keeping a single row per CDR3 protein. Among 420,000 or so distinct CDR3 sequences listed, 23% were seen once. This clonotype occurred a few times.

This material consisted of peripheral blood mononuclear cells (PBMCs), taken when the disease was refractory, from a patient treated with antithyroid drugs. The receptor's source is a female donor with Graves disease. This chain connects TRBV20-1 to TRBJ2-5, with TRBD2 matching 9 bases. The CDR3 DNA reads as TGCAGTGCTAGAGCCGAAGCGGGAGGAACGGAGACCCAGTACTTC. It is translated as CSARAEAGGTETQYF.